This entry is about one T cell receptor beta chain. Its matching antigen is unknown. The sample belongs to a study of cytomegalovirus exposure and HLA in healthy donors. At the level of the study: About 200 million T cells yielded under 130 million unique TCR beta sequences in earlier analysis.

Broader study findings: Later analysis placed DRB1 highest and HLA-C lowest in TCR association rates, which differed by HLA locus.

V dropped 6 bases and J dropped 6; count of bases not matched to a gene: 4. Germline loops: CDR1 KGHSH, CDR2 LQKENI. This CDR3 region has 13 residues. 13 Jbeta primers and 60 Vbeta primers were used for the PCR. The repertoire was sequenced with immunoSEQ multiplex PCR; TCRdb's copy has only in-frame clones and lacks some. The sample consists of 130,000 or so clones, more than 60% of them appearing once. Sequences were obtained from PBMCs. This chain uses TRBV18 with TRBJ2-1; 8 bases match TRBD1. The source of this sequence is a woman between 40 and 55 years old in good health and CMV-seropositive. CDR3 protein: CASSPTGGNEQFF. The CDR3 DNA reads as TGTGCCAGCTCGCCTACAGGGGGCAATGAGCAGTTCTTC.